The clone carrying this TCR beta chain was recorded at least ten times. Germline-derived CDR1 and CDR2 are MDHEN and SYDVKM. V was clipped by 6 bases and J by 5 bases, with 13 bases between them. The CDR3 is made up of 13 amino acids. This sample stems from a study of glioma-infiltrating T cells. TCR alpha and beta CDR3 regions were amplified from RNA using iRepertoire nested multiplex PCR. TCRdb recomputed calls from the multiplex PCR reads with MiXCR, one row per CDR3 protein. This table has roughly 130,000 distinct CDR3 sequences, around 23% appearing once. This receptor was obtained from a human donor with low-grade glioma or glioblastoma, undergoing nonglioma brain surgery, or in good health (not recorded which). The specimen was glioma tissue, nonneoplastic brain tissue, or PBMCs (not recorded which). The V and J genes are TRBV28 and TRBJ2-5, with D maybe TRBD1 (7 bases). The CDR3 nucleotides are TGTGCCAGCAGGCGGGACAGCGAGGAGACCCAGTACTTC. Translating it yields CASRRDSEETQYF.